The 19 T cell receptor beta chains given below trace back to one sample, sequenced in a study of beta chain features in type 1 diabetes. Study-level findings and limits: Shorter TCRB CDR3s, moderately but significantly so, marked every one of the four CD4+ subsets in Type 1 diabetes patients.

The antigens for these receptors are not known. TCRB transcripts that were expressed got sequenced, as all of the isolated RNA had been reverse transcribed. Sequenced by immunoSEQ multiplex PCR; TCRdb stores in-frame clones only, minus some. The sample records under 300,000 clones, 14% being singletons. Material for sequencing was naive CD4+ T cells from blood. These receptor sequences come from a man aged 25 to 45 with type 1 diabetes.

The table lists this clone with a few counts. Other DNA sequences in this specimen translate into the identical CDR3. The chain joins TRBV7-9 to TRBJ1-1, with 8 nucleotides matching TRBD1. V was pared by 5 bases and J by 0 bases, with 5 bases of the junction left unmatched. The CDR3 consists of 15 residues. Germline V gene lookup returns CDR1 SEHNR and CDR2 FQNEAQ (reference sequence). CDR3 in amino acids: CASSARQGMNTEAFF. The DNA for the CDR3 is TGTGCCAGCAGCGCCAGACAGGGGATGAACACTGAAGCTTTCTTT.

V and J are TRBV10-2 and TRBJ2-7; tentative D call: TRBD2 (5 bases). With 4 bases removed from V and 5 bases from J, the gap between germline ends came to 12 bases. Germline values: CDR1 WSHSY, CDR2 SAAADI. The CDR3 covers 13 residues. The CDR3, as DNA: TGCGCCAGCAGTGTGGGGAGATGGGACGAGCAGTACTTC. This encodes CASSVGRWDEQYF.

This clone has only a few counts. This chain connects TRBV29-1 to TRBJ2-1; a weak D match, TRBD2 (6 bases). Between the trimmed V and J ends, which lost 7 bases and 6 bases, there was a span of 22 bases. The germline V gene encodes CDR1 SQVTM and CDR2 ANQGSEA. The CDR3 runs 15 residues. This CDR3 reads CSADWDKGGVNEQFF. The CDR3 nucleotides read TGCAGCGCCGATTGGGATAAGGGAGGTGTCAATGAGCAGTTCTTC.

The CDR3 loop is CASSATGSSYNEQFF. CDR3 nucleotides: TGTGCCAGCAGCGCAACGGGGTCCTCCTACAATGAGCAGTTCTTC. The chain joins TRBV6-4 to TRBJ2-1; the D gene is possibly TRBD2 (5 bases). Germline CDR1 and CDR2: MRHNA and SNTAGT. This CDR3 comprises 15 residues. The ends were cut back, 6 bases at V and 0 bases at J, with 12 bases in the middle.

This sequence joins TRBV5-1 and TRBJ1-6; D unclear. Germline lookup yields CDR1 SGHRS and CDR2 YFSETQ. The CDR3 is 16 amino acids. V lost 0 bases and J 8 bases, leaving 15 bases between the germline ends. This chain's CDR3 is CASSLGVANRDSPLHF. The DNA for the CDR3 is TGCGCCAGCAGCTTGGGAGTCGCCAACAGAGATTCACCCCTCCACTTT.

The V call is TRBV23-1, the J call TRBJ2-7, with TRBD2 matching over 9 bases. TRBV23-1 is an ORF, with its function uncertain. With 4 bases clipped from V and 0 bases from J, the junction kept 4 bases outside the gene matches. The CDR3 covers 15 residues. CDR3 sequence reads: CASSRCSGSSYEQYF. CDR3 coding DNA: TGCGCCAGCAGTCGGTGTAGCGGGAGCTCCTACGAGCAGTACTTC.

The chain joins TRBV6-5 to TRBJ2-1, with D possibly being TRBD2 (5 bases). Germline V lookup: CDR1 MNHEY, CDR2 SVGAGI. V dropped 7 bases and J dropped 9 bases, with 19 bases sitting between them. This CDR3 is built from 14 residues. This CDR3 reads CASTPRTGSTEQFF. CDR3 DNA: TGTGCCAGCACCCCCCGAACGGGGTCGACTGAGCAGTTCTTC.

This chain uses TRBV6-1 with TRBJ1-1, with no clear D. V was pared by 3 bases and J by 0 bases, with 8 bases between. CDR1 is MNHNS, CDR2 SASEGT, per germline. The length of the CDR3 is 14 residues. CDR3 in amino acids: CASSDRHLNTEAFF. In DNA, the CDR3 is TGTGCCAGCAGTGATCGACATCTGAACACTGAAGCTTTCTTT.

This clone was observed a handful of times. V gene TRBV29-1 combines with J gene TRBJ2-3; D is perhaps TRBD1 (5 bases). The germline CDR1 and CDR2 sequences are SQVTM and ANQGSEA. The CDR3 contains 12 residues. For the CDR3, the DNA is TGCGGGGCCCGGCTAAACACAGATACGCAGTATTTT. Amino acids: CGARLNTDTQYF.

This clone was found a few times. This specimen includes other DNA sequences encoding the same CDR3. V is TRBV7-2 and J is TRBJ2-1; 8 bases map to TRBD2. V trimming: 5 bases; J trimming: 0 bases; junction bases outside the gene matches: 6. This CDR3 spans 16 amino acids. Germline V CDR1 and CDR2: SGHTA, FQGNSA. This CDR3 reads CASSRSGASSYNEQFF. The CDR3 nucleotides read TGTGCCAGCAGCCGTAGCGGGGCGAGCTCCTACAATGAGCAGTTCTTC.

This clone came up a few times. CDR3 in DNA: TGTGCCAGCAGCTTAGCCGTGAATTCACCCCTCCACTTT. This sequence encodes CASSLAVNSPLHF. The genes are TRBV7-9 and TRBJ1-6; no reliable D call. CDR3 length: 13 residues. Germline CDR1 is SEHNR and CDR2 is FQNEAQ (reference sequence). Trimming pared 0 bases from V and 7 bases from J, leaving 4 bases between.

The V gene is TRBV27, the J gene TRBJ1-2, with 9 positions matching TRBD1. V lost 2 bases and J lost 0; bases outside the gene matches: 7. CDR1 MNHEY and CDR2 SMNVEV come from the germline V gene (reference sequence). This CDR3 is 17 amino acids long. The CDR3 DNA reads TGTGCCAGCAGTTTAGCGGGACAGGGAACAGCTAACTATGGCTACACCTTC. It yields the protein CASSLAGQGTANYGYTF.

The V call is TRBV6-5, the J call TRBJ2-3, with 7 nucleotides matching TRBD2. After removal of 7 bases from V and 1 base from J, the junction contained 5 bases not matched to a gene. The CDR3 sequence is 14 residues long. Germline loops: CDR1 MNHEY, CDR2 SVGAGI. As DNA, the CDR3 is TGTGCCAGCACTCGCGGGAGAGGCACAGATACGCAGTATTTT. This sequence encodes CASTRGRGTDTQYF.

For the CDR3, the DNA is TGTGCCAGTAGTCCTCAGGGGGTCAGGACAGATACGCAGTATTTT. Its translation is CASSPQGVRTDTQYF. The chain links TRBV19 to TRBJ2-3, with 7 bases identical to TRBD1. Trimming removed 5 bases from V and 3 bases from J; junction bases left unmatched: 8. The CDR3 extends over 15 amino acids. CDR1 is LNHDA, CDR2 SQIVND, per germline (reference sequence).

The chain combines TRBV5-6 with TRBJ2-1, with TRBD1 identical over 7 bases. V was pared by 3 bases and J by 5 bases, with 11 bases of the junction left unmatched. CDR3 length: 16 amino acids. CDR1 SGHDT and CDR2 YYEEEE come from the germline V gene. CDR3 loop: CASSSGGQGDDNEQFF. The CDR3 DNA is TGTGCCAGCAGCTCGGGCGGGCAGGGGGATGACAATGAGCAGTTCTTC.

The table lists this clone with a few counts. This chain connects TRBV5-6 to TRBJ2-2, with 9 positions matching TRBD1. The ends lost 4 bases at V and 4 bases at J; junction bases unmatched: 5. Looked up from germline, CDR1 is SGHDT and CDR2 is YYEEEE. The CDR3 is 15 amino acids. Here the CDR3 reads CASSAGTGRTGELFF. Here the CDR3 DNA reads TGTGCCAGCAGCGCAGGGACAGGGCGCACCGGGGAGCTGTTTTTT.

Only a few counts were recorded for this clone. This chain joins TRBV30 and TRBJ1-5; tentatively, D is TRBD1 (5 bases). CDR1 is GTSNPN, CDR2 SVGIG, per germline (reference sequence). CDR3 length equals 15 residues. The germline V and J ends were trimmed by 0 bases and 2 bases, with 11 bases remaining between them. CDR3 amino acids: CAWSVGARGNQPQHF. CDR3 DNA sequence: TGTGCCTGGAGTGTAGGGGCTCGGGGCAATCAGCCCCAGCATTTT.

The chain uses TRBV9 and TRBJ2-3; D not resolved. The V and J ends lost 1 base and 2 bases respectively, with 5 bases between them. The CDR3 has 13 amino acids. Germline CDR1 is SGDLS and CDR2 is YYNGEE. CDR3 sequence (DNA): TGTGCCAGCAGCGTATCGGTCACAGATACGCAGTATTTT. It encodes CASSVSVTDTQYF.

The chain employs TRBV6-5 and TRBJ2-3; 11 positions match TRBD1. The CDR3 runs 16 residues. The germline CDR1 and CDR2 sequences are MNHEY and SVGAGI. V gave up 2 bases and J gave up 5 bases; unmatched junction bases: 6. Here the CDR3 DNA reads TGTGCCAGCAGTTACCTAGGGACAGGGGGAGGAGATACGCAGTATTTT. As protein: CASSYLGTGGGDTQYF.